Following are 15 T cell receptor beta chains from one sample sequenced in a study of T cells in Graves' hyperthyroidism and ophthalmopathy. Researchers took RNA transcripts and amplified the TCR beta CDR3 regions from them. Initially, a first-round RT-PCR of the TCR CDR3 employed the HTBI primer set. In TCRdb, the multiplex PCR reads were re-called with MiXCR into one record per CDR3 protein. The data contain roughly 740,000 distinct CDR3 sequences, around 17% of them singletons. Sequences were obtained from blood. These receptors were taken from a man younger than 35 with Graves' hyperthyroidism.

This clonotype was counted a single time. A much larger clone differs by one base, so this may be a read error. No conserved phenylalanine or tryptophan is present at the end of the CDR3, so a read error is the likely explanation. The rearrangement links TRBV18 to TRBJ2-7; D may be TRBD2 (6 bases). This CDR3 has 16 amino acids. Germline CDR1 KGHSH, CDR2 LQKENI. V was pared by 0 bases and J by 0 bases, with 12 bases between. CDR3 region: CASSPPDSGGSYEQYL. CDR3 nucleotide sequence: TGTGCCAGCTCACCACCGGATAGCGGAGGCTCCTACGAGCAGTACCTC.

The J gene is TRBJ1-1, the V gene TRBV9; D gene uncertain. The CDR3 sequence is 15 residues long. Per the germline V gene, CDR1 is SGDLS and CDR2 is YYNGEE. V was trimmed by 0 bases and J by 0 bases, leaving 9 bases between them. The CDR3 protein is CASSVAGHMNTEAFF. The DNA for the CDR3 is TGTGCCAGCAGCGTAGCGGGTCACATGAACACTGAAGCTTTCTTT.

This clonotype has a handful of counts. The J gene is TRBJ2-2, the V gene TRBV19; 12 bases are shared with TRBD2. The CDR3 has 16 residues. J was trimmed by 8 bases and V by 5 bases; bases with no gene match: 9. CDR1 and CDR2 from the germline V gene are LNHDA and SQIVND (reference sequence). CDR3 amino acids: CASSRLAGVGLGELFF. In DNA, the CDR3 is TGTGCCAGTAGTCGACTAGCGGGAGTTGGATTAGGGGAGCTGTTTTTT.

This clonotype was seen at least ten times. The chain links TRBV18 to TRBJ2-7, with TRBD2 matching over 9 bases. CDR1 is KGHSH and CDR2 is LQKENI in the germline V gene. The CDR3 sequence is 15 residues long. Trimming took 3 bases from V and 5 from J; bases not matched to a gene: 8. The DNA for the CDR3 is TGTGCCAGCTCACCCGACTTTAGCGGGAGCGACGAGCAGTACTTC. Translating gives CASSPDFSGSDEQYF.

This clonotype was counted only a few times. The CDR3 region has the DNA TGTGCCACCAGTGACCCCACCAGACTCTCCGATGAGCAGTTCTTC. Translation gives CATSDPTRLSDEQFF. V usage is TRBV24-1 and J usage is TRBJ2-1; D is ambiguous. This CDR3 contains 15 residues. Trimming took off 4 bases at V and 8 bases at J, with 17 bases between the two ends. Germline V gene sequence: CDR1 KGHDR, CDR2 SFDVKD.

The sample holds many counts of this clonotype. The chain combines TRBV4-1 with TRBJ1-5; D perhaps matches TRBD1 (5 bases). CDR1 and CDR2 from the germline V gene are MGHRA and YSYEKL. V lost 1 base and J 6 bases, leaving 13 bases between the germline ends. The CDR3 is made up of 15 amino acids. CDR3 sequence: CASSQGLRGGQPQHF. In DNA, the CDR3 is TGCGCCAGCAGCCAAGGGTTGAGGGGCGGTCAGCCCCAGCATTTT.

This clonotype was recorded a few times. CDR3 sequence reads: CASNPVGNQPQHF. The CDR3 bases are TGTGCCAGCAACCCCGTTGGCAATCAGCCCCAGCATTTT. This chain uses TRBV6-1 with TRBJ1-5; D gene ambiguous. Per the germline V gene, CDR1 is MNHNS and CDR2 is SASEGT. V lost 7 bases, J lost 2 bases, and 9 bases lay in between. This CDR3 has 13 residues.

This chain connects TRBV28 to TRBJ2-7, with D perhaps being TRBD1 or TRBD2 (5 bases each). V lost 0 bases, J lost 2 bases, and 17 bases lay in between. The length of the CDR3 is 17 residues. CDR1 and CDR2 from the germline V gene are MDHEN and SYDVKM. The CDR3 sequence is CASSLWGRPRGAYEQYF. The CDR3 region has the DNA TGTGCCAGCAGTTTATGGGGACGCCCGAGGGGTGCCTACGAGCAGTACTTC.

This clonotype turned up a few times. This chain links TRBV2 with TRBJ1-6; the D gene is possibly TRBD1 (5 bases). There are 16 residues in the CDR3. Trimming stripped 7 bases from V and 2 bases from J, with 15 bases between. From germline, CDR1 is SNHLY and CDR2 FYNNEI. Here the CDR3 reads CASKSGPTAYNSPLHF. The DNA for the CDR3 is TGTGCCAGCAAATCGGGTCCGACAGCCTATAATTCACCCCTCCACTTT.

V gene TRBV5-1 combines with J gene TRBJ2-1; 8 nucleotides align to TRBD2. CDR3 length: 15 residues. CDR1 is SGHRS and CDR2 is YFSETQ in the germline V gene. Trimming cost V 4 bases and J 9 bases; bases outside gene matches: 12. The CDR3 loop reads CASSGSAGEVGEQFF. The CDR3 bases are TGCGCCAGCAGCGGTTCAGCGGGAGAAGTAGGTGAGCAGTTCTTC. Full variable domain (remainder filled in from reference TRBV5-1 and TRBJ2-1): KAGVTQTPRYLIKTRGQQVTLSCSPISGHRSVSWYQQTPGQGLQFLFEYFSETQRNKGNFPGRFSGRQFSNSRSEMNVSTLELGDSALYLCASSGSAGEVGEQFFGPGTRLTVL.

The DNA of the CDR3 is TGTGCCAGCACGACAGATAGCAATCAGCCCCAGCATTTT. This gives the protein CASTTDSNQPQHF. V and J are TRBV18 and TRBJ1-5; a possible D gene is TRBD1 (5 bases). From germline, CDR1 is KGHSH and CDR2 LQKENI. The CDR3 has 13 amino acids. The V end lost 8 bases, the J end lost 0 bases, and 8 bases lay between the germline ends.

The chain recombines TRBV2 with TRBJ1-6; D remains ambiguous. The CDR3 is made up of 14 amino acids. Trimming took off 7 bases at V and 9 bases at J, with 16 bases between the two ends. Germline V gene sequence: CDR1 SNHLY, CDR2 FYNNEI. The CDR3 is CASTSSGRRSPLHF. The CDR3, as DNA: TGTGCCAGCACATCTTCGGGTCGTCGTTCACCCCTCCACTTT.

This clonotype has more than one count but fewer than ten. The chain combines TRBV24-1 with TRBJ2-7; 8 nucleotides agree with TRBD1. The CDR3 has 17 amino acids. Trimming cost V 4 bases and J 0 bases; bases outside gene matches: 10. Germline assignment: CDR1 KGHDR and CDR2 SFDVKD. CDR3 nucleotides: TGTGCCACCAGTGACGCCGGGACAGGACCCACCTCCTACGAGCAGTACTTC. Its protein is CATSDAGTGPTSYEQYF.

This clonotype came up a few times. This chain links TRBV4-1 with TRBJ2-2; a possible D gene is TRBD2 (5 bases). V dropped 5 bases and J dropped 4 bases, with 17 bases sitting between them. The CDR3 length is 16 residues. Germline V gene sequence: CDR1 MGHRA, CDR2 YSYEKL. The CDR3 sequence: CASSAPSSRVTGELFF. The DNA of the CDR3 is TGCGCCAGCAGCGCTCCTAGCAGTCGGGTCACCGGGGAGCTGTTTTTT.

This clonotype was observed at least ten times. The CDR3 loop reads CASSETGGPDTQYF. The CDR3 DNA reads as TGTGCCAGCAGTGAAACGGGGGGACCAGATACGCAGTATTTT. The chain links TRBV2 to TRBJ2-3; 7 bases line up with TRBD2. This CDR3 is 14 amino acids long. Germline V gene data show CDR1 as SNHLY and CDR2 as FYNNEI. The J segment lost 4 bases and the V segment lost 2 bases, leaving 3 bases of the junction unmatched. Full variable domain (outside the CDR3, taken from reference TRBV2 and TRBJ2-3): EPEVTQTPSHQVTQMGQEVILRCVPISNHLYFYWYRQILGQKVEFLVSFYNNEISEKSEIFDDQFSVERPDGSNFTLKIRSTKLEDSAMYFCASSETGGPDTQYFGPGTRLTVL.